Below, 15 T cell receptor beta chains from the same sample are listed, as sequenced in a study of immune heterogeneity within non-small cell lung tumors. For each sample, template was roughly 0.65 ug of bulk tumor genomic DNA. Several widely spaced biopsies per primary tumor were taken during surgery. Patients with untreated, newly diagnosed non-small cell lung cancer underwent curative surgery. CDR3 of TCR beta was amplified by multiplex PCR that used 32 V and 13 J primers. One entry per CDR3 protein, called by TCRdb with MiXCR from the multiplex PCR reads. The sample lists 2,300 or so distinct CDR3 sequences; 23% were seen once. Input material: lung tumor tissue. These TCRs come from a man between 35 and 55 years old with non-small cell lung cancer.

By frequency in the sample, this clonotype is large. Here the CDR3 reads CACGTDNQPQHF. The DNA of the CDR3 is TGTGCCTGTGGGACAGACAATCAGCCCCAGCATTTT. The J gene is TRBJ1-5, the V gene TRBV30; the match to TRBD1 covers 7 bases. Per the germline V gene, CDR1 is GTSNPN and CDR2 is SVGIG (reference sequence). The CDR3 totals 12 residues. Unmatched junction bases numbered 2, after V lost 6 bases and J lost 3 bases.

Judged by abundance, this clonotype is large (0.1 to 1%). This chain connects TRBV27 to TRBJ2-6; D unclear. This CDR3 is built from 14 residues. Trimming cost V 6 bases and J 0 bases, with 6 bases left between them. Germline assignment: CDR1 MNHEY and CDR2 SMNVEV (reference sequence). The CDR3 reads CASSWASGANVLTF. CDR3 bases: TGTGCCAGCAGCTGGGCCTCTGGGGCCAACGTCCTGACTTTC.

This clonotype is judged medium-sized. The chain carries TRBV27 and TRBJ2-2, with TRBD1 matching 9 bases. The CDR3 length is 24 residues. The trim removed 6 bases at V and 5 bases at J, leaving 34 bases unmatched. Germline CDR1 is MNHEY and CDR2 is SMNVEV (reference sequence). The CDR3 sequence: CASSRYSPPQRPGTGKTSTGELFF. CDR3 DNA: TGTGCCAGCAGCCGTTATAGTCCGCCCCAACGACCCGGGACAGGGAAGACTAGTACCGGGGAGCTGTTTTTT.

A remark on this clonotype: An end of the junction differs from the germline gene, which may be a read error. V and J are TRBV6-2 or TRBV6-3 and TRBJ1-1; possible D gene TRBD1, 6 bases. This CDR3 contains 14 residues. In germline, CDR1 is MNHEY, CDR2 SVGEGT. The CDR3 reads CASRQGRLKTEAFF. Written as DNA, the CDR3 is TGTGCAAGCAGGCAGGGGCGTCTGAAAACTGAAGCTTTCTTT.

By share, this clonotype counts as large. This chain uses TRBV27 with TRBJ2-1, with D perhaps TRBD2 (5 bases). V lost 6 bases and J 12 bases, leaving 15 bases between the germline ends. Germline lookup yields CDR1 MNHEY and CDR2 SMNVEV (reference sequence). CDR3 length: 12 residues. CDR3 sequence: CASSYGLPRQFF. The CDR3 region has the DNA TGTGCCAGCAGCTACGGACTCCCCAGGCAGTTCTTC.

By share, this clonotype ranks as medium-sized. J is TRBJ2-1 and V is TRBV18; 9 nucleotides match TRBD1. CDR3 size: 15 residues. Trimming cost V 6 bases and J 7 bases; bases outside gene matches: 10. From germline, CDR1 is KGHSH and CDR2 LQKENI. CDR3 DNA sequence: TGTGCCAGCTCCCCCGGGACAGGGAGGTATAATGAGCAGTTCTTC. This encodes CASSPGTGRYNEQFF.

By its share, this clonotype is medium-sized. J is TRBJ1-2 and V is TRBV6-1; TRBD1 agrees at 7 bases. The CDR3 extends over 15 amino acids. Germline CDR1 MNHNS, CDR2 SASEGT. Trimming cost V 2 bases and J 2 bases; bases outside gene matches: 5. The CDR3 DNA is TGTGCCAGCAGTGAACCGGGACAGCTAAACTATGGCTACACCTTC. Encoded protein: CASSEPGQLNYGYTF.

This clonotype is medium-sized (0.01 to 0.1%) within its sample. This chain links TRBV6-4 with TRBJ1-3; D is perhaps TRBD1 (5 bases). The germline CDR1 and CDR2 sequences are MRHNA and SNTAGT. V was trimmed by 4 bases and J by 0 bases, leaving 10 bases between them. CDR3 length: 15 amino acids. The CDR3 loop reads CASSAGKGSGNTIYF. The CDR3 DNA reads TGTGCCAGCAGTGCAGGGAAGGGCTCTGGAAACACCATATATTTT.

A note on this clonotype: A much larger clone differs from this one at a single base, so this may be a read error. The chain is built from TRBV6-4 and TRBJ2-5, with D unclear. This CDR3 is built from 18 residues. Per the germline V gene, CDR1 is MRHNA and CDR2 is SNTAGT. CDR3 coding DNA: TGTCCTAACGTGTCAGCAGTGACTCCGCCCTCGACGTGGGAGACCCAGTACTTC. Its protein product is CPNVSAVTPPSTWETQYF.

This clonotype qualifies as large. The chain carries TRBV30 and TRBJ2-1; 14 bases map to TRBD2. V shed 1 base, J shed 8 bases, and the junction held 10 bases outside the gene matches. In germline, CDR1 is GTSNPN, CDR2 SVGIG (reference sequence). The length of the CDR3 is 17 residues. CDR3 residues: CAWSGLAGGSGIHEQFF. Here the CDR3 DNA reads TGTGCCTGGAGTGGACTAGCGGGAGGGTCGGGAATACATGAGCAGTTCTTC.

V gene TRBV27 combines with J gene TRBJ1-2; possibly TRBD1 for D (5 bases). This CDR3 contains 15 residues. Germline V gene sequence: CDR1 MNHEY, CDR2 SMNVEV (reference sequence). V was clipped by 5 bases and J by 4 bases, with 17 bases between them. CDR3 DNA sequence: TGTGCCAGCAGTCCAAGGACAAGGGTAAGCTATGGCTACACCTTC. Translating it yields CASSPRTRVSYGYTF.

This clonotype qualifies as large (0.1 to 1%). V and J are TRBV27 and TRBJ2-1; perhaps TRBD2 as D (5 bases). This CDR3 region has 15 residues. Trimming shortened V by 6 bases and J by 4 bases, and 16 bases separated the two germline ends. The germline V gene has CDR1 MNHEY and CDR2 SMNVEV (reference sequence). CDR3 protein: CASSRHGGLYNEQFF. The CDR3 nucleotides read TGTGCCAGCAGCCGTCACGGAGGCCTTTACAATGAGCAGTTCTTC.

Judged by abundance, this clonotype is medium-sized. The genes are TRBV4-3 and TRBJ2-3; tentatively, D is TRBD2 (6 bases). This CDR3 region has 16 residues. Germline V gives CDR1 LGHNA, CDR2 YSLEER. V lost 0 bases and J 4 bases, leaving 14 bases between the germline ends. The CDR3 nucleotides are TGCGCCAGCAGCCAAGACGAACGGGAGCACCCAGATACGCAGTATTTT. Amino acids: CASSQDEREHPDTQYF.

This clonotype is labeled as medium-sized. The V and J genes are TRBV19 and TRBJ2-1; D is possibly TRBD1 (5 bases). Per the germline V gene, CDR1 is LNHDA and CDR2 is SQIVND (reference sequence). The CDR3 spans 11 residues. Trimming took off 11 bases at V and 4 bases at J, with 9 bases between the two ends. The CDR3 sequence is CASRQYNEQFF. The CDR3 DNA reads TGTGCCTCGAGACAGTACAATGAGCAGTTCTTC.

This clonotype is medium-sized within its sample. The V gene is TRBV5-8, the J gene TRBJ1-1, with D maybe TRBD1 (5 bases). CDR3 length: 13 residues. Trimming removed 4 bases from V and 0 bases from J, with 7 bases in between. Germline V gives CDR1 SGHTS, CDR2 YDEGEE. Here the CDR3 DNA reads TGTGCCAGCAGCGGCAGGGTGAACACTGAAGCTTTCTTT. Translated, it gives CASSGRVNTEAFF.